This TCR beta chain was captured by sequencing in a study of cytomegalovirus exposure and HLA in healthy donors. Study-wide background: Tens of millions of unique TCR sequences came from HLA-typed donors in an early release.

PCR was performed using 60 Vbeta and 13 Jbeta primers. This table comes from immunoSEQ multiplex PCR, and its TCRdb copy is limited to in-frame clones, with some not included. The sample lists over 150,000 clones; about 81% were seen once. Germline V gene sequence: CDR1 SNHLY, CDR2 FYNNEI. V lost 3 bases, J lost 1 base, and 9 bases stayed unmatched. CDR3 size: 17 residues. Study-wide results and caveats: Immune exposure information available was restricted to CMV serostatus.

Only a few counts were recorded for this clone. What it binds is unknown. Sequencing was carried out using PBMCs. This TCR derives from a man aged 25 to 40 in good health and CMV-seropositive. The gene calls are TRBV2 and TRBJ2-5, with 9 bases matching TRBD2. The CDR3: CASSERLAGTTQETQYF. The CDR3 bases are TGTGCCAGCAGTGAGCGGCTAGCGGGAACCACCCAAGAGACCCAGTACTTC.